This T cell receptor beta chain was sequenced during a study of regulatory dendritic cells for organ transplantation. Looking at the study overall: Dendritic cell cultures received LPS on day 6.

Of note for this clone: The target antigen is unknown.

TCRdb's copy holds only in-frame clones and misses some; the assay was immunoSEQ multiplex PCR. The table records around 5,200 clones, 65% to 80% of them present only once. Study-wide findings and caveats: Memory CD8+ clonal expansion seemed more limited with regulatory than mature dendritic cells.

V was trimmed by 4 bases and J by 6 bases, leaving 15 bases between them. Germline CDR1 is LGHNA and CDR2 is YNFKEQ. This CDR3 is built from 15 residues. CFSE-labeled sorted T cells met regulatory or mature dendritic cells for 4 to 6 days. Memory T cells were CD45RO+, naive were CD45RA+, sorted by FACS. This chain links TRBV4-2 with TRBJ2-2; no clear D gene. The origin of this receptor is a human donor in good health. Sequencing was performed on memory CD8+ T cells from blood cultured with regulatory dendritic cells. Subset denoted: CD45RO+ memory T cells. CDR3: CASSREHGTAGELFF. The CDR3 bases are TGTGCCAGCAGCCGAGAACACGGAACGGCCGGGGAGCTGTTTTTT.